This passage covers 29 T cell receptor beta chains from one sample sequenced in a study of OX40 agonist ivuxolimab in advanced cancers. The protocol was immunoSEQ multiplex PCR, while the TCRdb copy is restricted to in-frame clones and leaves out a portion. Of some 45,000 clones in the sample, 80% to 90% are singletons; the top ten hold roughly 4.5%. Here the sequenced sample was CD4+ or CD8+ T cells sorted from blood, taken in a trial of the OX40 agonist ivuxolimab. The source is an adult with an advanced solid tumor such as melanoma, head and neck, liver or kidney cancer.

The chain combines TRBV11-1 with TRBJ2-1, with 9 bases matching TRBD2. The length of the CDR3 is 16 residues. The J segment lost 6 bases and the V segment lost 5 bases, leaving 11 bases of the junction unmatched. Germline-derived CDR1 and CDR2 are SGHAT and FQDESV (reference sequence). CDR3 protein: CASSPRGLAGINEQFF. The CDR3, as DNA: TGTGCCAGCAGCCCAAGGGGGCTAGCGGGGATCAATGAGCAGTTCTTC.

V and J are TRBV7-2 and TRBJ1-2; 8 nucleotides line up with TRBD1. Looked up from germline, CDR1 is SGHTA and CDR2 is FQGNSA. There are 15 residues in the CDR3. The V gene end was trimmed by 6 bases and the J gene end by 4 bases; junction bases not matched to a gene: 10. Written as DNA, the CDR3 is TGTGCCAGCAGTTCTCAAGGGACAGGAGGCTATGGCTACACCTTC. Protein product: CASSSQGTGGYGYTF. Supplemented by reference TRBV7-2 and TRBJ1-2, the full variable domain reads GAGVSQSPSNKVTEKGKDVELRCDPISGHTALYWYRQSLGQGLEFLIYFQGNSAPDKSGLPSDRFSAERTGGSVSTLTIQRTQQEDSAVYLCASSSQGTGGYGYTFGSGTRLTVV.

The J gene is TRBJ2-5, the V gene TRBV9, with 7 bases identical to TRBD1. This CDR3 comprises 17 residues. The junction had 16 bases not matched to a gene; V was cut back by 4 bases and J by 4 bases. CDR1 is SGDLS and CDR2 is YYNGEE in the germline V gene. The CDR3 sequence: CASSPKRTTGIGETQYF. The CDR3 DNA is TGTGCCAGCAGCCCAAAAAGAACGACAGGGATTGGAGAGACCCAGTACTTC.

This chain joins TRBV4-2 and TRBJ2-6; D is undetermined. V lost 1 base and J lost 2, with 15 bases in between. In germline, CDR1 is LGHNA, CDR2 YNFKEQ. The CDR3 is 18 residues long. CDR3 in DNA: TGTGCCAGCAGCCAAGTGAATCGACTCCTGGCTGGGGCCAACGTCCTGACTTTC. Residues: CASSQVNRLLAGANVLTF.

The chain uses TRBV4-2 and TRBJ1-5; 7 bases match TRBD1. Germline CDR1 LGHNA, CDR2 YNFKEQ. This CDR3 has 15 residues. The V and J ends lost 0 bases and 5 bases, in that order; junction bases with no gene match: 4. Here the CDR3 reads CASSQDQGGHQPQHF. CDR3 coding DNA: TGTGCCAGCAGCCAAGATCAGGGGGGACATCAGCCCCAGCATTTT.

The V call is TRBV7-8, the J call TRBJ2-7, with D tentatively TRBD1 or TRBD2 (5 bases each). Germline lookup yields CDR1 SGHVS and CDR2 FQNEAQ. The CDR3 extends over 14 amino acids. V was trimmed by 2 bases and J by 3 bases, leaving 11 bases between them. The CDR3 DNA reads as TGTGCCAGCAGCTTATGGGCAGGGAGCTACGAGCAGTACTTC. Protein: CASSLWAGSYEQYF.

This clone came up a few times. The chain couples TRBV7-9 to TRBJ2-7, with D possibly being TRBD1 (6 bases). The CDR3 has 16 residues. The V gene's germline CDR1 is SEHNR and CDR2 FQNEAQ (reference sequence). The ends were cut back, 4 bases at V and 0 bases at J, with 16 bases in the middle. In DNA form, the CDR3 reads TGTGCCAGCAGCTCCCCACCAGGGGCTATCTCCTACGAGCAGTACTTC. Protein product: CASSSPPGAISYEQYF.

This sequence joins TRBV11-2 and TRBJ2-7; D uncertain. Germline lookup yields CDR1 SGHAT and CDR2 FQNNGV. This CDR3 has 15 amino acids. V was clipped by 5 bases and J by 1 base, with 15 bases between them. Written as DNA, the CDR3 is TGTGCCAGCAGCCCCCCAGGCTCCTCTTCCTACGAGCAGTACTTC. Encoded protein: CASSPPGSSSYEQYF.

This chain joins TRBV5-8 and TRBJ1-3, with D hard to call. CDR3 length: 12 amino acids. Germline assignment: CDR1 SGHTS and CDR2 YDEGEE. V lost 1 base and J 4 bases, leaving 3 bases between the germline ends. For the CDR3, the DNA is TGTGCCAGCAGCTTGCTCGGAAACACCATATATTTT. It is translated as CASSLLGNTIYF.

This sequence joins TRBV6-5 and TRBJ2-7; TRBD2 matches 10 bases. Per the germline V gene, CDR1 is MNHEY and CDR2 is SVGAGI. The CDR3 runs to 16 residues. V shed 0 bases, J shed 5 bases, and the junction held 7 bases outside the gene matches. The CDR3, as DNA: TGTGCCAGCAGTTACTCGGCTAGCGGGGGCCCTGACGAGCAGTACTTC. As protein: CASSYSASGGPDEQYF.

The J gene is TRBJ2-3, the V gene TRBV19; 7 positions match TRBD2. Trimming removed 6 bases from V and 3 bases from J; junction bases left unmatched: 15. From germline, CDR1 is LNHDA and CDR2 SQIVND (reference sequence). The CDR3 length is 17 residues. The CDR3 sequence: CASSPPQAGARTDTQYF. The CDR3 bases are TGTGCCAGTAGCCCCCCCCAGGCGGGAGCCCGGACAGATACGCAGTATTTT. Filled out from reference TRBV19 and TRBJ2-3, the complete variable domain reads DGGITQSPKYLFRKEGQNVTLSCEQNLNHDAMYWYRQDPGQGLRLIYYSQIVNDFQKGDIAEGYSVSREKKESFPLTVTSAQKNPTAFYLCASSPPQAGARTDTQYFGPGTRLTVL.

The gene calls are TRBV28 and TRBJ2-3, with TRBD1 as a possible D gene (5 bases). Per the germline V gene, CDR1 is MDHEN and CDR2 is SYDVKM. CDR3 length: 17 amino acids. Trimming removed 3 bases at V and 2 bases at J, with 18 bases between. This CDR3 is CASSFLFLQGATDTQYF. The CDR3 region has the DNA TGTGCCAGCAGTTTCCTTTTCTTGCAGGGCGCCACAGATACGCAGTATTTT.

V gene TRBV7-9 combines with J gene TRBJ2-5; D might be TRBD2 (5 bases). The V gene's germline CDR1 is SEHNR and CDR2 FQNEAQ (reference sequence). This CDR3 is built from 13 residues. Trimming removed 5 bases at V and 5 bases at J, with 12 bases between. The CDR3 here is CASSPGFRETQYF. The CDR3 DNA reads TGTGCCAGCAGCCCGGGATTTCGGGAGACCCAGTACTTC.

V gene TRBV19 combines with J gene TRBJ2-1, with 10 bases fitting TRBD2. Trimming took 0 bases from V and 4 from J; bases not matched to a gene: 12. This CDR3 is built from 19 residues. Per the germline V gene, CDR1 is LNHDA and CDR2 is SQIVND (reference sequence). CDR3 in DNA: TGTGCCAGTAGTATAGACGCGGGGACGCTAGCGGGGGCTTACAATGAGCAGTTCTTC. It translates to CASSIDAGTLAGAYNEQFF.

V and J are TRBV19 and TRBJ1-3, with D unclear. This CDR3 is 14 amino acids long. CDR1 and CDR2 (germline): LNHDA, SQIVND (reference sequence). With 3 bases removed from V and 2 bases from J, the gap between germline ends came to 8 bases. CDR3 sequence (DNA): TGTGCCAGTAGTATCGGTTTGGCTGGAAACACCATATATTTT. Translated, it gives CASSIGLAGNTIYF.

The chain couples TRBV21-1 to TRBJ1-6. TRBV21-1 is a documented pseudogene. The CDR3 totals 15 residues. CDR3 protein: CASTRGASRNSPLHF. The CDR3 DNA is TGTGCCAGCACCCGCGGGGCCTCACGAAATTCACCCCTCCACTTT.

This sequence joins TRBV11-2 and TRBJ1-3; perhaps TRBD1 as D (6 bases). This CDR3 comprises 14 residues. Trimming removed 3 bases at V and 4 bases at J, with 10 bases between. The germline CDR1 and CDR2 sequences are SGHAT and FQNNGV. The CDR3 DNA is TGTGCCAGCAGCTTGGGACAAGTAGGAAACACCATATATTTT. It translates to CASSLGQVGNTIYF.

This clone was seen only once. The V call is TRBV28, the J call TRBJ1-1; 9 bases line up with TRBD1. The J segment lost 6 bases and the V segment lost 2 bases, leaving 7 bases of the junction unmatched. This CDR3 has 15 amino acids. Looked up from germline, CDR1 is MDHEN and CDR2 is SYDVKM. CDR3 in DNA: TGTGCCAGCAGTTTACCGGACAGGGGAAATCCTGAAGCTTTCTTT. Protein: CASSLPDRGNPEAFF.

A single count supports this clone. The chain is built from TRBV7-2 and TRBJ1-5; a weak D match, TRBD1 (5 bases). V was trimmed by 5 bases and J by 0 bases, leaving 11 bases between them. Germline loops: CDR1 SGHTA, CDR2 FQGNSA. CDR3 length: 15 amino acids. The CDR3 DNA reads TGTGCCAGCAGCCTGGGAGGGACTAGCAATCAGCCCCAGCATTTT. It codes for CASSLGGTSNQPQHF. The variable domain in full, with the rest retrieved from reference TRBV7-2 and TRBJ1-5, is GAGVSQSPSNKVTEKGKDVELRCDPISGHTALYWYRQSLGQGLEFLIYFQGNSAPDKSGLPSDRFSAERTGGSVSTLTIQRTQQEDSAVYLCASSLGGTSNQPQHFGDGTRLSIL.

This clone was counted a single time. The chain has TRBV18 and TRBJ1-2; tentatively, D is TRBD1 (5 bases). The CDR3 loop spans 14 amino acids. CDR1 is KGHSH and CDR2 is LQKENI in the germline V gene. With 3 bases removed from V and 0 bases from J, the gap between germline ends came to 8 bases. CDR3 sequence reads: CASSPGPTNYGYTF. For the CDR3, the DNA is TGTGCCAGCTCACCGGGGCCCACTAACTATGGCTACACCTTC.

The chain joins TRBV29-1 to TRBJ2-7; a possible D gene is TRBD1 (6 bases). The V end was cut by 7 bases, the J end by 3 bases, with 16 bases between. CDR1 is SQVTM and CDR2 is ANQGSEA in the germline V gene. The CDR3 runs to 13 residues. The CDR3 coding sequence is TGCAGCGCCCGGACAGACCTTTACTACGAGCAGTACTTC. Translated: CSARTDLYYEQYF.

The CDR3 DNA follows: TGTGCCAGCAGCGTAGAAGGGCAAGTCTACAATGAGCAGTTCTTC. Translating gives CASSVEGQVYNEQFF. The genes are TRBV9 and TRBJ2-1; the D is unclear. This CDR3 is 15 amino acids long. Per the germline V gene, CDR1 is SGDLS and CDR2 is YYNGEE. With 0 bases removed from V and 3 bases from J, the gap between germline ends came to 10 bases.

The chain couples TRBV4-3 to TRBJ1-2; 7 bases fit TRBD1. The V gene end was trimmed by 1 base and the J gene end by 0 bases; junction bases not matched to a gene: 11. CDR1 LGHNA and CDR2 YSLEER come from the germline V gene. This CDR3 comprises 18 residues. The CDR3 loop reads CASSQVWSGGEANYGYTF. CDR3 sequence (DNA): TGCGCCAGCAGCCAAGTGTGGTCAGGGGGTGAAGCTAACTATGGCTACACCTTC.

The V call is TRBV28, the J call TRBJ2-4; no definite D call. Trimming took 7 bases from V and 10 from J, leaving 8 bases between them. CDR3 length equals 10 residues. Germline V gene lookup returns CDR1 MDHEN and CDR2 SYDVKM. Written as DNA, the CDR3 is TGTGCCAGCACCGGCCTGATTCAGTACTTC. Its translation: CASTGLIQYF. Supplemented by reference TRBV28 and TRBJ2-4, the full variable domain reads DVKVTQSSRYLVKRTGEKVFLECVQDMDHENMFWYRQDPGLGLRLIYFSYDVKMKEKGDIPEGYSVSREKKERFSLILESASTNQTSMYLCASTGLIQYFGAGTRLSVL.

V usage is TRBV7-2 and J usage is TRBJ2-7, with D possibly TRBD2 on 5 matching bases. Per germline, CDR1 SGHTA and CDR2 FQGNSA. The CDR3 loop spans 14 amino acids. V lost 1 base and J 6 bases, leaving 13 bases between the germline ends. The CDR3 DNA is TGTGCCAGCAGCTTAGGAGGGTCTCGCTCCGAGCAGTACTTC. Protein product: CASSLGGSRSEQYF.

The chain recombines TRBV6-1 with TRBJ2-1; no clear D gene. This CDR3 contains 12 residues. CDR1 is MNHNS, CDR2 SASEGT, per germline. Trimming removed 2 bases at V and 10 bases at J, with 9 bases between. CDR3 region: CASSEQVGEQFF. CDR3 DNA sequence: TGTGCCAGCAGTGAACAAGTTGGGGAGCAGTTCTTC.

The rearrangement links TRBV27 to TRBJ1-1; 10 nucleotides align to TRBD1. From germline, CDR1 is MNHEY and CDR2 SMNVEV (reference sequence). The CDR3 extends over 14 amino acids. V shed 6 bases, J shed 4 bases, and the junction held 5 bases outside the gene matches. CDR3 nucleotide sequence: TGTGCCAGCAGAGTGGGGGACAGGGGCACTGAAGCTTTCTTT. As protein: CASRVGDRGTEAFF.

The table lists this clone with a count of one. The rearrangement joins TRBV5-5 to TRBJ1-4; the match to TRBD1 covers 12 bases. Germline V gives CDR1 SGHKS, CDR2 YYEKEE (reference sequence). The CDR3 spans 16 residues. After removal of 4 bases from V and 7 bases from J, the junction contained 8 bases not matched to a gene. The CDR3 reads CASSQTPGQGAEKLFF. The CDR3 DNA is TGTGCCAGCAGCCAGACCCCGGGACAGGGGGCTGAAAAACTGTTTTTT.

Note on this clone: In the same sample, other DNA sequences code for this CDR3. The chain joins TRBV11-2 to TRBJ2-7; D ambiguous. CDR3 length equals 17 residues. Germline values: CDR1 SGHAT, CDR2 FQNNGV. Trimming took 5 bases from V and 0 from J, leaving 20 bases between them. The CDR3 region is CASSPTSTQPRSYEQYF. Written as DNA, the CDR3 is TGTGCCAGCAGCCCGACCTCCACACAACCTCGCTCCTACGAGCAGTACTTC.